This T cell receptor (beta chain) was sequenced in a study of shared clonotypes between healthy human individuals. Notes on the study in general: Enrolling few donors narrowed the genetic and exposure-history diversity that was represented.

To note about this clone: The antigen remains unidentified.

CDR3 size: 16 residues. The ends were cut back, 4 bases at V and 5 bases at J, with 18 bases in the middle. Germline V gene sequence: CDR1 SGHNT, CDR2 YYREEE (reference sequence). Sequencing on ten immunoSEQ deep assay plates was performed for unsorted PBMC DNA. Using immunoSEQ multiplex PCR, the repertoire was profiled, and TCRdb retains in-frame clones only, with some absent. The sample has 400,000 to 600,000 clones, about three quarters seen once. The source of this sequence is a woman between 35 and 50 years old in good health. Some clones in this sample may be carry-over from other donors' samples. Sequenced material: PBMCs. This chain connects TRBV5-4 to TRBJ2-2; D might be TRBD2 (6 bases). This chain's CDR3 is CASSPTSRESTGELFF. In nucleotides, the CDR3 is TGTGCCAGCAGCCCTACTAGCCGGGAGTCGACCGGGGAGCTGTTTTTT.